This T cell receptor (beta chain) is from a study of T cell responses to AZD1222 COVID-19 vaccine. Study-level results: Without day 14 samples, only post-peak T cell repertoires were studied.

Sequencing used immunoSEQ multiplex PCR; TCRdb keeps in-frame clones, though not all of them. The repertoire holds about 120,000 clones, with approximately 88% as singletons. This clone was observed a single time. Its cognate antigen is unknown. CDR3 length: 11 residues. V lost 6 bases, J lost 8 bases, and 11 bases lay in between. In germline, CDR1 is DFQATT, CDR2 SNEGSKA (reference sequence). This material consisted of peripheral blood, taken on day 0 of AZD1222 vaccination. The receptor comes from an adult in good health. The V gene is TRBV20-1, the J gene TRBJ1-3; D unresolved. The CDR3 DNA is TGCAGTGCGGAGTCGTCAGACACCATATATTTT. Its translation is CSAESSDTIYF.